This passage covers 31 T cell receptor beta chains from one sample sequenced in a study of blood T cell repertoires in COVID-19. The assay was immunoSEQ multiplex PCR, and TCRdb's table has in-frame clones only and misses some. The repertoire holds 70,000 to 100,000 clones, roughly 80% seen once, with around 15% in the top ten. Material for sequencing was peripheral blood. The receptors shown here come from a woman older than 75 with acute or convalescent COVID-19.

J is TRBJ2-7 and V is TRBV27, with 9 nucleotides matching TRBD1. V was clipped by 6 bases and J by 0 bases; unmatched bases: 3. Germline V gene data show CDR1 as MNHEY and CDR2 as SMNVEV (reference sequence). The CDR3 is 14 amino acids. CDR3 in amino acids: CASSRDRASYEQYF. The CDR3 nucleotides read TGTGCCAGCAGCAGGGACAGGGCCTCCTACGAGCAGTACTTC.

This clone appeared a few times. The CDR3 coding sequence is TGTGCCCGATCGAGCGGGGGCGGAGAGACCCAGTACTTC. The encoded protein is CARSSGGGETQYF. The chain links TRBV2 to TRBJ2-5, with 8 nucleotides matching TRBD2. The trim removed 11 bases at V and 4 bases at J, leaving 9 bases unmatched. The V gene's germline CDR1 is SNHLY and CDR2 FYNNEI. The CDR3 spans 13 residues.

J is TRBJ2-3 and V is TRBV15; D possibly corresponds to TRBD2 (5 bases). Germline loops: CDR1 LNHNV, CDR2 YYDKDF (reference sequence). Trimming removed 3 bases at V and 3 bases at J, with 7 bases between. This CDR3 comprises 13 residues. The DNA of the CDR3 is TGTGCCACCAGCAGTGGGAGAACAGATACGCAGTATTTT. Translated, it gives CATSSGRTDTQYF.

This chain joins TRBV10-2 and TRBJ1-1; 7 nucleotides match TRBD1. The J segment lost 4 bases and the V segment lost 4 bases, leaving 9 bases of the junction unmatched. The CDR3 contains 15 residues. From germline, CDR1 is WSHSY and CDR2 SAAADI. This chain's CDR3 is CASSVGTAFTTEAFF. CDR3 nucleotide sequence: TGCGCCAGCAGTGTTGGGACAGCTTTCACCACTGAAGCTTTCTTT.

The chain links TRBV18 to TRBJ1-3; D gene uncertain. Germline lookup yields CDR1 KGHSH and CDR2 LQKENI. CDR3 length equals 17 residues. Trimming left V 2 bases short and J 0 bases short, with 14 bases between. The CDR3 loop is CASSPASPGFSGNTIYF. In DNA, the CDR3 is TGTGCCAGCTCACCAGCGTCGCCCGGGTTCTCTGGAAACACCATATATTTT. Together with reference TRBV18 and TRBJ1-3, the CDR3 gives the full variable domain: NAGVMQNPRHLVRRRGQEARLRCSPMKGHSHVYWYRQLPEEGLKFMVYLQKENIIDESGMPKERFSAEFPKEGPSILRIQQVVRGDSAAYFCASSPASPGFSGNTIYFGEGSWLTVV.

The genes are TRBV27 and TRBJ2-5; TRBD2 agrees at 11 bases. The germline V gene has CDR1 MNHEY and CDR2 SMNVEV (reference sequence). After removal of 4 bases from V and 4 bases from J, the junction contained 11 bases not matched to a gene. This CDR3 region has 17 residues. DNA of the CDR3: TGTGCCAGCAGTTCCCCCGTGGTAGCGGGGGGGCTAGAGACCCAGTACTTC. Amino acids: CASSSPVVAGGLETQYF.

The chain uses TRBV24-1 and TRBJ2-7; possibly TRBD2 for D (6 bases). V was pared by 7 bases and J by 3 bases, with 18 bases between. CDR1 KGHDR and CDR2 SFDVKD come from the germline V gene. This CDR3 is 15 amino acids long. For the CDR3, the DNA is TGTGCCACCAGCGATACGGGGCGCGGGATCTACGAGCAGTACTTC. Its translation is CATSDTGRGIYEQYF.

Note on this clone: One end of the junction does not line up with germline, which may come from a read error. V is TRBV7-7 and J is TRBJ2-7; tentatively, D is TRBD1 (5 bases). There are 13 residues in the CDR3. In germline, CDR1 is SSHAT, CDR2 FNYEAQ (reference sequence). CDR3 coding DNA: TGTGCTAGCAGCTTTGAAGGGGCCCACGAGCAGTACTTC. Translating gives CASSFEGAHEQYF.

The chain recombines TRBV19 with TRBJ2-7; 7 bases line up with TRBD2. This CDR3 is 13 amino acids long. Germline-derived CDR1 and CDR2 are LNHDA and SQIVND (reference sequence). Trimming took 10 bases from V and 7 from J; bases not matched to a gene: 13. Here the CDR3 reads CATEFRSGGEQYF. CDR3 nucleotides: TGTGCCACCGAGTTCCGTTCGGGGGGTGAGCAGTACTTC.

This clone was seen ten or more times. The V call is TRBV7-9, the J call TRBJ2-5; 8 bases align to TRBD2. CDR3 length: 15 residues. The ends lost 5 bases at V and 3 bases at J; junction bases unmatched: 8. CDR1 is SEHNR and CDR2 is FQNEAQ in the germline V gene (reference sequence). The CDR3 DNA sequence: TGTGCCAGCAGCCTTCTTGCGGGGGGTAAAGAGACCCAGTACTTC. Translated: CASSLLAGGKETQYF.

The chain recombines TRBV4-3 with TRBJ2-1; TRBD2 matches at 16 bases. This CDR3 contains 18 residues. CDR1 LGHNA and CDR2 YSLEER come from the germline V gene. V was clipped by 2 bases and J by 10 bases; unmatched bases: 11. CDR3 amino acids: CASSQTAGTSGGAREQFF. In nucleotides, the CDR3 is TGCGCCAGCAGCCAAACCGCCGGGACTAGCGGGGGGGCAAGGGAGCAGTTCTTC.

The chain couples TRBV10-3 to TRBJ2-1; 12 bases are a match to TRBD2. The germline V gene encodes CDR1 ENHRY and CDR2 SYGVKD. CDR3 length equals 16 residues. V was pared by 2 bases and J by 10 bases, with 9 bases of the junction left unmatched. CDR3 DNA sequence: TGTGCCATCAGTGAGAGGACTAGCGGGGCGGGGCGGGAGCAGTTCTTC. Its protein is CAISERTSGAGREQFF.

The rearrangement uses TRBV7-9 and TRBJ1-4; 9 bases align to TRBD1. CDR1 is SEHNR, CDR2 FQNEAQ, per germline (reference sequence). The CDR3 contains 19 residues. V lost 5 bases and J lost 7; bases outside the gene matches: 20. The chain's CDR3 is CASSLSKTRDREWREKLFF. DNA of the CDR3: TGTGCCAGCAGCCTCTCAAAAACCCGGGACAGGGAATGGCGTGAAAAACTGTTTTTT.

The chain couples TRBV24-1 to TRBJ1-1; 7 bases match TRBD1. This CDR3 is built from 12 residues. V gave up 4 bases and J gave up 7 bases; unmatched junction bases: 2. Germline V gene data show CDR1 as KGHDR and CDR2 as SFDVKD. CDR3 amino acids: CATSEAGGEAFF. The CDR3 DNA is TGTGCCACCAGTGAAGCAGGGGGTGAAGCTTTCTTT.

V and J are TRBV7-9 and TRBJ2-7, with a possible D match to TRBD2 (6 bases). The CDR3 is made up of 14 amino acids. Trimming left V 11 bases short and J 0 bases short, with 17 bases between. The germline V gene encodes CDR1 SEHNR and CDR2 FQNEAQ (reference sequence). CDR3 sequence: CAVSGVFSSYEQYF. The CDR3, as DNA: TGTGCCGTTTCGGGGGTCTTCTCCTCCTACGAGCAGTACTTC.

The J gene is TRBJ2-3, the V gene TRBV2; a weak D match, TRBD2 (6 bases). The CDR3 runs to 14 residues. Germline V gene data show CDR1 as SNHLY and CDR2 as FYNNEI. V shed 4 bases and J shed 2 bases, with 10 bases lying between them. CDR3 region: CASSGGGITDTQYF. CDR3 DNA sequence: TGTGCCAGCAGTGGGGGCGGGATCACAGATACGCAGTATTTT.

The chain has TRBV12-3 or TRBV12-4 and TRBJ2-7, with D possibly TRBD2 on 5 matching bases. This CDR3 spans 12 amino acids. V lost 2 bases and J lost 7, with 9 bases in between. The DNA for the CDR3 is TGTGCCAGCAGTTTATCTCCGGGGGAGCAGTACTTC. As protein: CASSLSPGEQYF.

V usage is TRBV3-1 (or the pseudogene TRBV3-2) and J usage is TRBJ1-3; D possibly corresponds to TRBD1 (6 bases). This CDR3 spans 14 amino acids. Trimming cost V 3 bases and J 2 bases, with 8 bases left between them. Germline loops: CDR1 LGHDT, CDR2 YNNKEL (reference sequence). DNA of the CDR3: TGTGCCAGCAGCCACGGGACACCTGGAAACACCATATATTTT. Protein sequence: CASSHGTPGNTIYF.

CDR3 sequence: CASSKETATSPLHF. CDR3 bases: TGTGCCAGCAGCAAAGAAACAGCAACGTCACCCCTCCACTTT. The chain joins TRBV21-1 to TRBJ1-6; the DNA was not compared with TRBD1, the D call given in the table. TRBV21-1 is a pseudogene. The CDR3 has 14 residues.

The genes are TRBV10-3 and TRBJ1-3; a possible D gene is TRBD1 (6 bases). The V end was cut by 3 bases, the J end by 4 bases, with 19 bases between. Germline-derived CDR1 and CDR2 are ENHRY and SYGVKD. This CDR3 comprises 17 residues. CDR3 nucleotide sequence: TGTGCCATCAGTGATTCCCTACTGAGGGGGGGCGGAAACACCATATATTTT. Residues: CAISDSLLRGGGNTIYF.

This chain connects TRBV10-1 to TRBJ1-1; the D gene is possibly TRBD1 (5 bases). V dropped 0 bases and J dropped 8 bases, with 13 bases sitting between them. CDR3 length equals 14 residues. Germline V lookup: CDR1 WNHNN, CDR2 SYGVQD (reference sequence). The CDR3 DNA follows: TGCGCCAGCAGTGAGTCGGGGCAGGGAAGGGAAGCTTTCTTT. Translating it yields CASSESGQGREAFF.

The J gene is TRBJ1-6, the V gene TRBV5-5, with D possibly being TRBD1 (5 bases). The CDR3 length is 14 residues. From germline, CDR1 is SGHKS and CDR2 YYEKEE (reference sequence). The V end was cut by 2 bases, the J end by 7 bases, with 10 bases between. The CDR3 nucleotides are TGTGCCAGCAGCTTCGTGCGGGGGAATTCACCCCTCCACTTT. The encoded protein is CASSFVRGNSPLHF.

This chain joins TRBV6-6 and TRBJ1-1, with a tentative D call TRBD1 (6 bases). CDR3 size: 15 residues. Trimming cost V 2 bases and J 4 bases, with 14 bases left between them. CDR1 is MNHNY and CDR2 is SVGAGI in the germline V gene (reference sequence). CDR3 in DNA: TGTGCCAGCAGTTACGGGGTGGGGGCTGGCACTGAAGCTTTCTTT. Residues: CASSYGVGAGTEAFF.

The CDR3 region has the DNA TGTGCCAGCAGCCAAATATCCACAGGGGCCTCTGGAAACACCATATATTTT. Translation gives CASSQISTGASGNTIYF. This chain links TRBV11-3 with TRBJ1-3; the match to TRBD1 covers 7 bases. V trimming: 5 bases; J trimming: 0 bases; junction bases outside the gene matches: 10. The CDR3 covers 17 residues. Germline CDR1 is SGHNT and CDR2 is YENEEA.

The chain carries TRBV9 and TRBJ2-1; possibly TRBD1 for D (5 bases). This CDR3 comprises 14 residues. V was shortened by 0 bases and J by 8 bases, with 12 bases between the two germline ends. In germline, CDR1 is SGDLS, CDR2 YYNGEE. The CDR3 is CASSVGSGFDEQFF. The CDR3 nucleotides read TGTGCCAGCAGCGTAGGTTCAGGGTTTGATGAGCAGTTCTTC.

The chain links TRBV5-1 to TRBJ1-6, with a possible D match to TRBD1 (5 bases). CDR3 length equals 15 residues. V was shortened by 2 bases and J by 7 bases, with 13 bases between the two germline ends. The V gene's germline CDR1 is SGHRS and CDR2 YFSETQ. The DNA of the CDR3 is TGCGCCAGCAGCTTTGGAGGGACGGGGAATTCACCCCTCCACTTT. This translates into CASSFGGTGNSPLHF.

The CDR3 region has the DNA TGCGCCAGCAGCTTGAGGGGGGGCGGGTACACAGATACGCAGTATTTT. Amino acid sequence: CASSLRGGGYTDTQYF. The gene calls are TRBV5-1 and TRBJ2-3; a possible D gene is TRBD2 (7 bases). The CDR3 is 16 amino acids. CDR1 and CDR2 from the germline V gene are SGHRS and YFSETQ. V dropped 1 base and J dropped 2 bases, with 14 bases sitting between them.

CDR3 in DNA: TGTGCCAGCAGCGTAGAGGCAGGCTCGAGCTCCTATAATTCACCCCTCCACTTT. Its translation: CASSVEAGSSSYNSPLHF. The chain is built from TRBV9 and TRBJ1-6; D gene ambiguous. The CDR3 extends over 18 amino acids. CDR1 and CDR2 (germline): SGDLS, YYNGEE. With 0 bases removed from V and 0 bases from J, the gap between germline ends came to 13 bases.

The chain uses TRBV3-1 (or the pseudogene TRBV3-2) and TRBJ2-3; TRBD2 agrees at 10 bases. Looked up from germline, CDR1 is LGHDT and CDR2 is YNNKEL (reference sequence). Losses at the gene ends were 6 bases for V and 0 bases for J; bases not matched to a gene: 6. CDR3 length: 16 residues. The CDR3 region has the DNA TGTGCCAGCAGTTGGAGCGGGGGGGCGAGCACAGATACGCAGTATTTT. Amino acids: CASSWSGGASTDTQYF.

The rearrangement uses TRBV11-2 and TRBJ1-2, with 10 bases matching TRBD1. V lost 5 bases to trimming and J lost 3 bases; unmatched junction nucleotides: 3. Per germline, CDR1 SGHAT and CDR2 FQNNGV. CDR3 length equals 14 residues. The CDR3 sequence is CASSRDRGDYGYTF. In nucleotides, the CDR3 is TGTGCCAGCAGCCGGGACAGGGGCGACTATGGCTACACCTTC.

This clone was seen a handful of times. The chain employs TRBV27 and TRBJ2-5; TRBD2 aligns across 9 bases. CDR1 is MNHEY and CDR2 is SMNVEV in the germline V gene (reference sequence). V shed 0 bases, J shed 5 bases, and the junction held 7 bases outside the gene matches. The CDR3 runs to 16 residues. The CDR3 here is CASSLSAGGTWETQYF. The DNA of the CDR3 is TGTGCCAGCAGTTTATCAGCGGGGGGAACCTGGGAGACCCAGTACTTC.